These 23 T cell receptor beta chains share one sample of origin, sequenced in a study of blood T cell repertoires in COVID-19. Sequenced by immunoSEQ multiplex PCR; TCRdb stores in-frame clones only, minus some. Here the sample spans approximately 150,000 clones, approximately 90% being singletons. The sequenced sample was peripheral blood. Every receptor here comes from a human donor in a cohort sampled during active COVID-19.

The chain has TRBV11-2 and TRBJ2-5; 7 bases map to TRBD1. Germline CDR1 and CDR2: SGHAT and FQNNGV. The CDR3 length is 14 residues. The ends lost 1 base at V and 2 bases at J; junction bases unmatched: 1. The CDR3 DNA reads as TGTGCCAGCAGCTTAGCGACAGGGCAAGAGACCCAGTACTTC. It specifies CASSLATGQETQYF.

The V gene is TRBV10-3, the J gene TRBJ2-5, with TRBD1 matching 8 bases. V shed 5 bases and J 5 bases; nucleotides not matched to a gene: 7. The CDR3 contains 14 residues. Germline CDR1 ENHRY, CDR2 SYGVKD. The CDR3 coding sequence is TGTGCCATCAGTATAGACAGGGGAGGTGAGACCCAGTACTTC. The encoded protein is CAISIDRGGETQYF.

The V call is TRBV18, the J call TRBJ1-1, with no clear D. The V end lost 2 bases, the J end lost 0 bases, and 4 bases lay between the germline ends. CDR3 length: 13 amino acids. CDR1 KGHSH and CDR2 LQKENI come from the germline V gene. CDR3 DNA sequence: TGTGCCAGCTCACCATCCATGAACACTGAAGCTTTCTTT. Amino acids: CASSPSMNTEAFF.

This chain joins TRBV5-6 and TRBJ2-5; D is perhaps TRBD1 (6 bases). Germline CDR1 and CDR2: SGHDT and YYEEEE. V lost 4 bases and J 4 bases, leaving 14 bases between the germline ends. The CDR3 sequence is 14 residues long. The CDR3 sequence: CASSRPGTLETQYF. CDR3 sequence (DNA): TGTGCCAGCAGCCGTCCCGGGACACTAGAGACCCAGTACTTC.

This chain joins TRBV3-1 (or the pseudogene TRBV3-2) and TRBJ1-6; D call uncertain. The germline V gene encodes CDR1 LGHDT and CDR2 YNNKEL (reference sequence). The germline V and J ends were trimmed by 3 bases and 0 bases, with 9 bases remaining between them. The CDR3 length is 16 residues. The CDR3 protein is CASSHLGSSYNSPLHF. CDR3 sequence (DNA): TGTGCCAGCAGCCATCTGGGGAGCTCCTATAATTCACCCCTCCACTTT.

This chain links TRBV13 with TRBJ2-3, with D perhaps matching TRBD2 (7 bases). Germline CDR1 and CDR2: PRHDT and FYEKMQ (reference sequence). CDR3 length: 13 amino acids. V shed 5 bases and J shed 6 bases, with 12 bases lying between them. The CDR3 DNA reads as TGTGCCAGCAGCCTGGGGGGGCCGGATACGCAGTATTTT. Translation: CASSLGGPDTQYF.

V gene TRBV7-2 combines with J gene TRBJ1-2; 8 nucleotides agree with TRBD1. The CDR3 sequence is 17 residues long. The J segment lost 8 bases and the V segment lost 5 bases, leaving 19 bases of the junction unmatched. Germline V gene data show CDR1 as SGHTA and CDR2 as FQGNSA. As DNA, the CDR3 is TGTGCCAGCAGCAGGGCCAGGACAGGGTATTTAGATAAGGGCTACACCTTC. Its protein is CASSRARTGYLDKGYTF. Full variable domain (rest looked up from reference TRBV7-2 and TRBJ1-2): GAGVSQSPSNKVTEKGKDVELRCDPISGHTALYWYRQSLGQGLEFLIYFQGNSAPDKSGLPSDRFSAERTGGSVSTLTIQRTQQEDSAVYLCASSRARTGYLDKGYTFGSGTRLTVV.

J is TRBJ2-3 and V is TRBV4-1; possible D gene TRBD2, 5 bases. V was pared by 1 base and J by 0 bases, with 11 bases between. CDR1 MGHRA and CDR2 YSYEKL come from the germline V gene. The CDR3 runs to 16 residues. CDR3 sequence (DNA): TGCGCCAGCAGCCAAGGAGGGAGCCCGAGCACAGATACGCAGTATTTT. It is translated as CASSQGGSPSTDTQYF.

The V call is TRBV6-4, the J call TRBJ2-3; 10 nucleotides match TRBD2. CDR3 length: 15 residues. CDR1 and CDR2 (germline): MRHNA, SNTAGT. V shed 4 bases, J shed 2 bases, and the junction held 3 bases outside the gene matches. CDR3 amino acids: CASSALAGATDTQYF. CDR3 bases: TGTGCCAGCAGTGCCCTAGCGGGGGCCACAGATACGCAGTATTTT.

This chain links TRBV5-5 with TRBJ2-7; 7 bases match TRBD1. This CDR3 has 14 residues. CDR1 and CDR2 from the germline V gene are SGHKS and YYEKEE (reference sequence). The trim removed 4 bases at V and 2 bases at J, leaving 6 bases unmatched. CDR3 protein: CASSPRDSTYEQYF. The CDR3 bases are TGTGCCAGCAGCCCCCGGGACAGCACCTACGAGCAGTACTTC.

The rearrangement joins TRBV12-3 or TRBV12-4 to TRBJ1-1, with D possibly TRBD1 on 5 matching bases. V lost 8 bases and J 0 bases, leaving 10 bases between the germline ends. This CDR3 has 13 amino acids. The CDR3 loop reads CASLLRVNTEAFF. In DNA form, the CDR3 reads TGTGCCAGCCTCCTCAGGGTGAACACTGAAGCTTTCTTT.

The chain combines TRBV27 with TRBJ1-6; D possibly corresponds to TRBD1 (6 bases). The CDR3 totals 14 residues. The V end was cut by 3 bases, the J end by 7 bases, with 10 bases between. CDR1 is MNHEY and CDR2 is SMNVEV in the germline V gene (reference sequence). The CDR3 here is CASSFQGRNSPLHF. The CDR3 DNA is TGTGCCAGCAGTTTCCAGGGGCGGAATTCACCCCTCCACTTT.

J is TRBJ2-7 and V is TRBV6-2 or TRBV6-3; tentative D call: TRBD2 (5 bases). The germline V gene has CDR1 MNHEY and CDR2 SVGEGT. Trimming took off 0 bases at V and 4 bases at J, with 13 bases between the two ends. This CDR3 spans 15 amino acids. This CDR3 is CASSYSRVRRYEQYF. The CDR3, as DNA: TGTGCCAGCAGTTACTCGAGGGTTAGGAGGTACGAGCAGTACTTC.

The chain links TRBV6-6 to TRBJ1-5; 8 bases are shared with TRBD1. Looked up from germline, CDR1 is MNHNY and CDR2 is SVGAGI (reference sequence). The CDR3 loop spans 15 amino acids. V dropped 0 bases and J dropped 4; count of bases not matched to a gene: 2. CDR3 in amino acids: CASSYSGQGNQPQHF. The CDR3, as DNA: TGTGCCAGCAGTTACTCTGGACAGGGTAATCAGCCCCAGCATTTT.

The V and J genes are TRBV7-9 and TRBJ2-3; possible D gene TRBD2, 6 bases. Germline V CDR1 and CDR2: SEHNR, FQNEAQ (reference sequence). The CDR3 consists of 14 residues. The ends were cut back, 5 bases at V and 6 bases at J, with 15 bases in the middle. DNA of the CDR3: TGTGCCAGCAGCGTCTCCAGGGCGGGGGATACGCAGTATTTT. This sequence encodes CASSVSRAGDTQYF.

The chain carries TRBV6-6 and TRBJ2-1; TRBD2 matches at 11 bases. J lost 7 bases, V lost 6 bases, and 8 bases had no gene match. Germline V gene lookup returns CDR1 MNHNY and CDR2 SVGAGI (reference sequence). The CDR3 is made up of 15 amino acids. The chain's CDR3 is CASRLAGGYLNEQFF. The CDR3 coding sequence is TGTGCCAGCAGATTAGCGGGGGGGTATTTGAATGAGCAGTTCTTC.

The genes are TRBV5-1 and TRBJ1-1, with TRBD1 matching over 7 bases. V was pared by 3 bases and J by 0 bases, with 5 bases of the junction left unmatched. Germline CDR1 reads SGHRS; CDR2 reads YFSETQ. The CDR3 sequence is 15 residues long. The CDR3 DNA follows: TGCGCCAGCAGCTGGGGGACAGAAGTGAACACTGAAGCTTTCTTT. It codes for CASSWGTEVNTEAFF.

V gene TRBV5-5 combines with J gene TRBJ1-4; 7 bases agree with TRBD1. The V gene's germline CDR1 is SGHKS and CDR2 YYEKEE (reference sequence). V was pared by 0 bases and J by 13 bases, with 6 bases of the junction left unmatched. The CDR3 runs to 13 residues. CDR3 in amino acids: CASSLGTGGVLFF. The CDR3 coding sequence is TGTGCCAGCAGCTTGGGGACAGGCGGTGTACTGTTTTTT. Together with reference TRBV5-5 and TRBJ1-4, the CDR3 gives the full variable domain: DAGVTQSPTHLIKTRGQQVTLRCSPISGHKSVSWYQQVLGQGPQFIFQYYEKEERGRGNFPDRFSARQFPNYSSELNVNALLLGDSALYLCASSLGTGGVLFFGSGTQLSVL.

In this sample, this clone turned up once. The J gene is TRBJ2-1, the V gene TRBV5-4; D is possibly TRBD2 (6 bases). The CDR3 is made up of 16 amino acids. Germline V gene data show CDR1 as SGHNT and CDR2 as YYREEE (reference sequence). The V gene lost 0 bases and the J gene lost 0 bases, with 10 bases spanning the gap. The CDR3 sequence: CASSLGGGSSYNEQFF. The CDR3 nucleotides are TGTGCCAGCAGCTTGGGTGGGGGGAGCTCCTACAATGAGCAGTTCTTC.

This rearrangement joins TRBV6-5 to TRBJ1-1; D is perhaps TRBD1 (5 bases). The CDR3 contains 15 residues. Germline values: CDR1 MNHEY, CDR2 SVGAGI. V was shortened by 7 bases and J by 9 bases, with 24 bases between the two germline ends. CDR3 coding DNA: TGTGCCAGCACAAGTTACGAAGGCAGGGTCGCAAAAGCTTTCTTT. It codes for CASTSYEGRVAKAFF.

The rearrangement joins TRBV10-3 to TRBJ1-2; 9 bases fit TRBD1. The germline gives CDR1 ENHRY, CDR2 SYGVKD. V lost 6 bases to trimming and J lost 3 bases; unmatched junction nucleotides: 5. The CDR3 consists of 14 residues. The CDR3: CAIRGDRDDYGYTF. Here the CDR3 DNA reads TGTGCCATCAGGGGGGACAGGGATGACTATGGCTACACCTTC.

J is TRBJ2-7 and V is TRBV5-1, with 8 bases lining up with TRBD1. Germline V lookup: CDR1 SGHRS, CDR2 YFSETQ. The CDR3 has 14 amino acids. With V trimmed by 4 bases and J by 2 bases, 5 bases remained unmatched. This CDR3 is CASSPGQVAYEQYF. Written as DNA, the CDR3 is TGCGCCAGCAGCCCGGGACAGGTCGCCTACGAGCAGTACTTC.

As to this clone: The junction and the germline gene differ at one end; a read error may be behind it. The V and J genes are TRBV19 and TRBJ2-6; 9 nucleotides match TRBD1. CDR3 length: 18 residues. The germline V gene encodes CDR1 LNHDA and CDR2 SQIVND (reference sequence). The CDR3 coding sequence is TGTGCCAGTAGTATACGGGACAGGGTTTCTCTTGGGTCCAACGTCCTGACTTTC. The encoded protein is CASSIRDRVSLGSNVLTF.